The next 14 T cell receptor beta chains were all read from a single sample in a study of cytomegalovirus exposure and HLA in healthy donors. Assay: immunoSEQ multiplex PCR; the TCRdb copy retains only in-frame clones and omits some. The profile shows 52,000 or so clones, 89% of them singletons. The sample comprised PBMCs. The receptor set was obtained from a woman between 18 and 29 years old in good health and CMV-seronegative.

The V call is TRBV11-1, the J call TRBJ2-2; unclear D gene. V lost 3 bases, J lost 1 base, and 3 bases lay in between. The germline V gene has CDR1 SGHAT and CDR2 FQDESV (reference sequence). This CDR3 spans 13 amino acids. CDR3 amino acids: CASSFQNTGELFF. The DNA of the CDR3 is TGTGCCAGCAGCTTCCAGAACACCGGGGAGCTGTTTTTT.

The chain recombines TRBV6-4 with TRBJ2-2; tentative D call: TRBD2 (6 bases). The CDR3 has 14 amino acids. CDR1 is MRHNA, CDR2 SNTAGT, per germline. The V end was cut by 6 bases, the J end by 0 bases, with 8 bases between. This CDR3 is CASRGTPNTGELFF. The CDR3 DNA is TGTGCCAGCAGGGGGACTCCGAACACCGGGGAGCTGTTTTTT.

The chain combines TRBV7-2 with TRBJ2-1; the match to TRBD2 covers 9 bases. Unmatched junction bases numbered 11, after V lost 5 bases and J lost 6 bases. CDR1 and CDR2 (germline): SGHTA, FQGNSA. This CDR3 comprises 16 residues. CDR3: CASSHVKSGRFNEQFF. The CDR3 nucleotides read TGTGCCAGCAGCCACGTGAAAAGCGGGAGGTTCAATGAGCAGTTCTTC.

The gene calls are TRBV7-2 and TRBJ2-7; 12 bases align to TRBD2. This CDR3 region has 15 residues. Germline V CDR1 and CDR2: SGHTA, FQGNSA. V gave up 1 base and J gave up 4 bases; unmatched junction bases: 2. CDR3 residues: CASSLVLAGGYEQYF. CDR3 sequence (DNA): TGTGCCAGCAGCTTAGTACTAGCGGGAGGATACGAGCAGTACTTC.

The gene calls are TRBV11-2 and TRBJ2-1; 9 nucleotides match TRBD2. The length of the CDR3 is 13 residues. CDR1 and CDR2 (germline): SGHAT, FQNNGV. Unmatched junction bases numbered 5, after V lost 7 bases and J lost 7 bases. The CDR3 DNA is TGTGCCAGCAAGCGACTAGCGGAGAATGAGCAGTTCTTC. Translated: CASKRLAENEQFF.

The rearrangement links TRBV10-2 to TRBJ2-5, with D possibly matching TRBD2 (5 bases). Deletions cut 5 bases from V and 3 bases from J, with 16 bases between. Germline V lookup: CDR1 WSHSY, CDR2 SAAADI. CDR3 size: 15 residues. CDR3 loop: CASSPSSLDEETQYF. DNA for the CDR3: TGCGCCAGCAGTCCTAGCTCTCTTGATGAAGAGACCCAGTACTTC.

In DNA, the CDR3 is TGTGCCAGCAGTTTATGGCAGGGGGAAGAGCAGTACTTC. It encodes CASSLWQGEEQYF. V gene TRBV27 combines with J gene TRBJ2-7, with TRBD1 matching over 7 bases. The CDR3 totals 13 residues. Germline CDR1 reads MNHEY; CDR2 reads SMNVEV (reference sequence). V dropped 1 base and J dropped 7; count of bases not matched to a gene: 4.

V is TRBV7-9 and J is TRBJ2-3; 10 bases are a match to TRBD2. V lost 11 bases, J lost 1 base, and 15 bases stayed unmatched. The CDR3 covers 17 residues. Germline V CDR1 and CDR2: SEHNR, FQNEAQ (reference sequence). The CDR3 DNA is TGTGCCGCGGCCGGGCCTAGCGGGAGCTCCCGCACAGATACGCAGTATTTT. Translating it yields CAAAGPSGSSRTDTQYF.

The rearrangement joins TRBV11-2 to TRBJ2-5, with a possible D match to TRBD1 (6 bases). The CDR3 contains 16 residues. The germline V and J ends were trimmed by 1 base and 6 bases, with 18 bases remaining between them. Germline CDR1 reads SGHAT; CDR2 reads FQNNGV. DNA of the CDR3: TGTGCCAGCAGCTTAGCGGGACACACCTACGTACAGACCCAGTACTTC. The encoded protein is CASSLAGHTYVQTQYF.

The rearrangement links TRBV10-3 to TRBJ2-3; D uncertain. The CDR3 loop spans 19 amino acids. The germline V gene has CDR1 ENHRY and CDR2 SYGVKD. V was pared by 0 bases and J by 3 bases, with 22 bases between. The CDR3 protein is CAISESTLRTGEPTDTQYF. CDR3 coding DNA: TGTGCCATCAGTGAGTCGACTCTTCGAACCGGTGAGCCTACAGATACGCAGTATTTT.

The chain carries TRBV2 and TRBJ2-3, with 7 bases aligning to TRBD1. The CDR3 extends over 14 amino acids. V gave up 5 bases and J gave up 3 bases; unmatched junction bases: 5. CDR1 and CDR2 from the germline V gene are SNHLY and FYNNEI. CDR3: CASSRTGVTDTQYF. The CDR3 DNA sequence: TGTGCCAGCAGTCGGACAGGAGTGACAGATACGCAGTATTTT.

This chain joins TRBV6-9 and TRBJ2-2; D not certain. This CDR3 contains 14 residues. Germline loops: CDR1 MNHGY, CDR2 SVAAGI. V lost 4 bases and J lost 2, with 8 bases in between. Written as DNA, the CDR3 is TGTGCCAGCAGTTTTTGCAGTAACACCGGGGAGCTGTTTTTT. This encodes CASSFCSNTGELFF.

The CDR3 nucleotides are TGTGCCAGCAGAAGGACAACCCTTGGCTACGAGCAGTACTTC. This encodes CASRRTTLGYEQYF. The chain couples TRBV6-5 to TRBJ2-7; maybe TRBD1 (5 bases). Trimming removed 6 bases at V and 3 bases at J, with 15 bases between. The CDR3 is 14 amino acids. The germline V gene encodes CDR1 MNHEY and CDR2 SVGAGI.

This sequence joins TRBV5-1 and TRBJ2-3; possibly TRBD1 for D (6 bases). This CDR3 is built from 13 residues. The V end lost 7 bases, the J end lost 0 bases, and 9 bases lay between the germline ends. The germline V gene has CDR1 SGHRS and CDR2 YFSETQ. The CDR3 protein is CASGTGSTDTQYF. CDR3 coding DNA: TGCGCCAGCGGTACAGGGAGCACAGATACGCAGTATTTT.